Here is one TCR beta chain with its context. Its antigen is not yet known. No much larger clone exists at a distance of one base, and base qualities are not known. The data are from a study of tumor and adjacent non-tumor tissue in lung cancer listed by TCRdb under 2018. Some background on the complete study: By cancer type, the cohort comprised some twelve adenocarcinoma patients, a couple of squamous cell carcinoma patients and 1 small cell lung cancer patient. The approximately 15 patients were aged roughly 30 to 85 years, included around ten men and 5 women, and had TNM stage I to III disease. A total of fewer than 150 million productive TCRbeta reads were generated by sequencing, corresponding to an average of approximately 4 million reads per sample. Bulk TCRbeta repertoires were compared between lung tumor tissue and matched distant non-tumor lung tissue obtained from more than 12 lung cancer patients. For each patient, one tumor sample and one normal lung sample were taken, giving thirty paired specimens that underwent TCRbeta CDR3 sequencing.

Paper-wide results and their limitations: Peripheral blood was not sequenced, so blood TCRbeta repertoires were not examined in the lung cancer patients of the study. Neither the sequencing platform nor unique molecular identifiers are mentioned in the methods. TCR diversity (inverse Simpson) was significantly higher in tumor than in normal lung tissue (approximately 440 vs 150, P = 0.0075, Mann-Whitney U test). The top 100 clones accounted for a significantly larger cumulative portion of the repertoire in normal lung than in tumor tissue. Only about 15 patients were included in the cohort, and the need for larger samples and more detailed clinical data was noted by the authors. Significantly higher TCR diversity was found in younger patients, and higher tumor TCR diversity was associated with shorter overall and disease-free survival.

Library construction relied on multiplex PCR. Sequencing instrument: Illumina HiSeq 2500. TCRbeta libraries were constructed through three rounds of nested PCR with primers (Table S4) according to protocols adapted from ARM-PCR. Before sequencing, PCR products in the 200-500 bp range were cut out of the gel and cleaned up using the QIAquick gel extraction kit. As for how the authors treated the data: Reads were cleaned using Trimmomatic, were merged into complete CDR3 sequences using FLASH, and were assigned to V(D)J germline segments using MiTCR. Clonal diversity was computed as the inverse Simpson's index with VDJtools. In-frame sequences without a premature stop codon were defined as productive reads. TCRdb took the public reads, trimmed them with fastp at Q25, ran MiXCR for clone calling and kept in-frame beta chains. A single entry per CDR3 protein holds the most common genes and DNA from its merged rows. In this record, the V and J calls reflect TCRdb's handling and not the investigators' own analysis. The sample table records roughly 220,000 distinct CDR3 sequences; 60% to 85% of these occur just once. The ten largest clones represent 20% to 25% of the sample.

The CDR3 spans 14 residues, from the cysteine through the phenylalanine. This entry keeps only the CDR3 DNA: 42 bases, framed from base 1. CDR1 and CDR2 were assigned from the germline V gene as SGHRS and YFSETQ. The junction carries 9 bases between V and J, which are trimmed by 0 bases and 5 bases respectively. Bulk unsorted tissue served as the source for RNA extraction, and RNA quality was assessed using a NanoDrop ND-1000 and an Agilent 2100. The donors were newly diagnosed lung cancer patients admitted for thoracic surgery in China from August to November 2014 who had not received prior chemotherapy. Patients with previous radiotherapy or chemotherapy, or with another concurrent cancer, were excluded from the study. Surgical tissue pieces of roughly 1-2.2 cm3 were preserved in RNAlater solution and were kept at -80 degrees C until use.

The TCR originated in a man in his sixties with non-small cell lung cancer. The sequence is built from TRBV5-1 and TRBJ1-5; no confident D gene assignment can be made. Input material: lung tumor tissue. In nucleotides, the sequence is TGCGCCAGCAGCTTGGGAGGGCTCGATCAGCCCCAGCATTTT. This sequence encodes CASSLGGLDQPQHF.